These 17 T cell receptor beta chains came from one sample sequenced in a study of shared clonotypes between healthy human individuals. The data were produced by immunoSEQ multiplex PCR, yet TCRdb's version contains in-frame clones alone and is incomplete. The profile shows more than 2,000,000 clones, more than 80% of them singletons. Sequences were obtained from naive CD4+ T cells sorted from blood. Subset reported: CD45RA+ positively selected. These receptors all come from a man aged 18 to 29 in good health.

The table lists this clone with a count of one. The V call is TRBV28, the J call TRBJ1-5; the match to TRBD1 covers 7 bases. Germline lookup yields CDR1 MDHEN and CDR2 SYDVKM. The V and J ends lost 8 bases and 6 bases, in that order; junction bases with no gene match: 10. The CDR3 sequence is 14 residues long. As DNA, the CDR3 is TGTGCCAGCCTTCGAGGGGGCTCGGGTCAGCCCCAGCATTTT. Protein: CASLRGGSGQPQHF.

On this clone: The sample has other DNA sequences that encode this CDR3 too. This chain's CDR3 is CASSRGRSYEQYF. In DNA, the CDR3 is TGTGCCAGCAGCCGCGGACGGTCCTACGAGCAGTACTTC. The chain has TRBV6-5 and TRBJ2-7; no clear D gene. Trimming removed 6 bases from V and 1 base from J, with 10 bases in between. This CDR3 spans 13 amino acids. Germline CDR1 is MNHEY and CDR2 is SVGAGI.

J is TRBJ1-1 and V is TRBV11-3, with TRBD1 identical over 11 bases. Trimming at V came to 3 bases and at J to 5 bases, leaving 5 bases not matched to a gene. The CDR3 sequence is 15 residues long. Germline V gene sequence: CDR1 SGHNT, CDR2 YENEEA. CDR3 in amino acids: CASSLGQGESTEAFF. CDR3 DNA sequence: TGTGCCAGCAGCTTGGGACAGGGGGAGAGTACTGAAGCTTTCTTT.

V and J are TRBV9 and TRBJ2-7, with TRBD1 matching over 7 bases. V was pared by 4 bases and J by 2 bases, with 9 bases of the junction left unmatched. The CDR3 extends over 15 amino acids. Germline assignment: CDR1 SGDLS and CDR2 YYNGEE. The CDR3 loop reads CASSKQQGSPYEQYF. CDR3 bases: TGTGCCAGCAGCAAACAACAGGGGAGCCCCTACGAGCAGTACTTC.

The rearrangement uses TRBV10-1 and TRBJ2-5, with 7 nucleotides matching TRBD1. CDR1 is WNHNN and CDR2 is SYGVQD in the germline V gene (reference sequence). V lost 6 bases to trimming and J lost 3 bases; unmatched junction nucleotides: 10. The CDR3 is made up of 15 amino acids. CDR3 coding DNA: TGCGCCAGCAGCCCCGGAACCGGGACAGAAGAGACCCAGTACTTC. It translates to CASSPGTGTEETQYF.

V gene TRBV28 combines with J gene TRBJ2-2; D is unclear. V was clipped by 7 bases and J by 2 bases, with 8 bases between them. The germline gives CDR1 MDHEN, CDR2 SYDVKM. CDR3 size: 13 residues. CDR3: CASINGNTGELFF. The CDR3 DNA is TGTGCCAGCATCAACGGAAACACCGGGGAGCTGTTTTTT.

The chain uses TRBV7-8 and TRBJ2-3; a possible D gene is TRBD2 (6 bases). Germline lookup yields CDR1 SGHVS and CDR2 FQNEAQ. The germline V and J ends were trimmed by 5 bases and 1 base, with 7 bases remaining between them. The CDR3 is 13 residues long. The CDR3 loop is CASSGEGTDTQYF. The CDR3 bases are TGTGCCAGCAGCGGGGAGGGCACAGATACGCAGTATTTT.

Of note for this clone: The junction differs from germline at one of its ends, possibly a read error. The rearrangement links TRBV5-1 to TRBJ2-1; D is undetermined. In germline, CDR1 is SGHRS, CDR2 YFSETQ. This CDR3 is 16 amino acids long. The CDR3 here is CASSLATARIVNEQFF. The CDR3 nucleotides are TGCGCCAGCAGTTTGGCTACAGCGCGGATTGTCAATGAGCAGTTCTTC. Drawing the rest from reference TRBV5-1 and TRBJ2-1, the complete variable domain is KAGVTQTPRYLIKTRGQQVTLSCSPISGHRSVSWYQQTPGQGLQFLFEYFSETQRNKGNFPGRFSGRQFSNSRSEMNVSTLELGDSALYLCASSLATARIVNEQFFGPGTRLTVL.

Of note for this clone: The sample carries other DNA sequences with the same CDR3. J is TRBJ1-5 and V is TRBV27; the D is unclear. The CDR3 is made up of 14 amino acids. Deletions cut 5 bases from V and 2 bases from J, with 10 bases between. Germline lookup yields CDR1 MNHEY and CDR2 SMNVEV (reference sequence). The CDR3: CASSLGRGNQPQHF. CDR3 nucleotide sequence: TGTGCCAGCAGTCTAGGACGGGGCAATCAGCCCCAGCATTTT.

The chain joins TRBV5-1 to TRBJ2-7, with TRBD1 matching 8 bases. J lost 6 bases, V lost 4 bases, and 9 bases had no gene match. Germline lookup yields CDR1 SGHRS and CDR2 YFSETQ. The CDR3 runs to 14 residues. The CDR3 DNA reads as TGCGCCAGCAGCCCCAGCCCAGGGGGCGGCGAGCAGTACTTC. Its protein is CASSPSPGGGEQYF.

On this clone: Other DNA sequences in the sample encode the same CDR3. This chain links TRBV5-1 with TRBJ2-7, with TRBD2 as a possible D gene (5 bases). This CDR3 has 13 amino acids. CDR1 is SGHRS, CDR2 YFSETQ, per germline. The germline V and J ends were trimmed by 4 bases and 0 bases, with 8 bases remaining between them. The DNA for the CDR3 is TGCGCCAGCAGCCCGGGGAACTCCTACGAGCAGTACTTC. Residues: CASSPGNSYEQYF.

The rearrangement joins TRBV6-4 to TRBJ2-5; TRBD1 agrees at 7 bases. V lost 0 bases, J lost 3 bases, and 4 bases stayed unmatched. There are 15 residues in the CDR3. Germline CDR1 is MRHNA and CDR2 is SNTAGT. CDR3: CASSDSGTAKETQYF. CDR3 nucleotides: TGTGCCAGCAGTGACTCGGGGACAGCCAAAGAGACCCAGTACTTC.

The J gene is TRBJ2-3, the V gene TRBV7-6; D unresolved. The CDR3 covers 15 residues. Germline lookup yields CDR1 SGHVS and CDR2 FNYEAQ. The V end was cut by 1 base, the J end by 0 bases, with 8 bases between. This CDR3 is CASSLDGSSTDTQYF. In DNA, the CDR3 is TGTGCCAGCAGCTTAGATGGCAGTAGCACAGATACGCAGTATTTT. The full variable domain, completed using reference TRBV7-6 and TRBJ2-3, is GAGVSQSPRYKVTKRGQDVALRCDPISGHVSLYWYRQALGQGPEFLTYFNYEAQQDKSGLPNDRFSAERPEGSISTLTIQRTEQRDSAMYRCASSLDGSSTDTQYFGPGTRLTVL.

The rearrangement uses TRBV5-1 and TRBJ2-2; perhaps TRBD1 as D (6 bases). From germline, CDR1 is SGHRS and CDR2 YFSETQ. The CDR3 is made up of 15 amino acids. V gave up 2 bases and J gave up 6 bases, with 14 bases separating them. CDR3 bases: TGCGCCAGCAGCTTAAGGACAGCCTATCCCGGGGAGCTGTTTTTT. Protein product: CASSLRTAYPGELFF.

The chain carries TRBV19 and TRBJ2-7, with no clear D. Trimming removed 2 bases from V and 6 bases from J, with 11 bases in between. This CDR3 spans 13 amino acids. Germline loops: CDR1 LNHDA, CDR2 SQIVND (reference sequence). CDR3 sequence: CASSITGNREQYF. CDR3 nucleotide sequence: TGTGCCAGTAGTATAACCGGTAATCGCGAGCAGTACTTC.

This clone was recorded once. The V gene is TRBV28, the J gene TRBJ1-5, with D perhaps matching TRBD1 (6 bases). Trimming shortened V by 3 bases and J by 1 base, and 10 bases separated the two germline ends. This CDR3 region has 15 residues. Germline V lookup: CDR1 MDHEN, CDR2 SYDVKM. CDR3 residues: CASSFNGQSNQPQHF. DNA for the CDR3: TGTGCCAGCAGTTTTAATGGACAGAGCAATCAGCCCCAGCATTTT.

As to this clone: Other DNA sequences in the sample encode the same CDR3. The chain is built from TRBV9 and TRBJ2-3; D is uncertain. The length of the CDR3 is 13 residues. Looked up from germline, CDR1 is SGDLS and CDR2 is YYNGEE. Deletions cut 0 bases from V and 3 bases from J, with 5 bases between. CDR3: CASSVDWTDTQYF. The CDR3 DNA reads TGTGCCAGCAGCGTAGATTGGACAGATACGCAGTATTTT.